This TCR beta chain was recovered during a study of T cell responses to AZD1222 COVID-19 vaccine. This CDR3 contains 14 residues. V shed 5 bases, J shed 4 bases, and the junction held 5 bases outside the gene matches. The germline V gene has CDR1 MNHEY and CDR2 SMNVEV (reference sequence). The study, taken as a whole, reports: There were repertoire samples only from the period after the peak T cell response. There were vaccine-associated CD4 TCRs across spike, dominant at 160-218 and 743-854. A rise in Spike-specific TCR breadth and depth followed two AZD1222 doses. The donor cohort was predominantly white British with a female majority, and clonal diversity may have been underestimated.

Measured with immunoSEQ multiplex PCR; TCRdb has only the in-frame clones, and not every one. The sample records under 150,000 clones, about nine tenths being singletons. Remarks on this clone: The antigen is unknown.

This sequence joins TRBV27 and TRBJ1-2, with 9 bases fitting TRBD1. This TCR was sampled from an adult in good health. The source was peripheral blood, collected on day 0 of MenACWY control vaccination. For the CDR3, the DNA is TGTGCCAGCAGTATGGGACAGGGTGGCTATGGCTACACCTTC. This sequence encodes CASSMGQGGYGYTF.